This TCR beta chain was identified during a study of cytomegalovirus exposure and HLA in healthy donors. Unrecorded immune exposure was likely among donors, who were nominally healthy when sampled. The CDR3 is made up of 21 amino acids. Overall study findings and caveats: As confirmed in vitro, a few CMV-associated chains were specific for CMV antigens. Sequencing depth across donors, presence/absence analyses assumed, was roughly uniform. The study designated 160 or so TCR beta chains cytomegalovirus-associated.

This clone was seen only a few times. The antigen remains unidentified. PCR primers comprised 60 Vbeta and 13 Jbeta primers. Sequenced by immunoSEQ multiplex PCR; TCRdb stores in-frame clones only, minus some. The table includes under 200,000 clones, roughly two thirds detected once. Sequencing used PBMCs. The chain has TRBV21-1 and TRBJ2-3; the DNA was not compared with TRBD2, the D call given in the table. TRBV21-1 counts as a pseudogene. The TCR sequence derives from a woman between 18 and 30 years old in good health and CMV-seropositive. In nucleotides, the CDR3 is TGTGCCAGCAGCAAAGAAGGTGGTAAACCTAGCGGGAGTTTGGGCACAGATACGCAGTATTTT. Translated, it gives CASSKEGGKPSGSLGTDTQYF.